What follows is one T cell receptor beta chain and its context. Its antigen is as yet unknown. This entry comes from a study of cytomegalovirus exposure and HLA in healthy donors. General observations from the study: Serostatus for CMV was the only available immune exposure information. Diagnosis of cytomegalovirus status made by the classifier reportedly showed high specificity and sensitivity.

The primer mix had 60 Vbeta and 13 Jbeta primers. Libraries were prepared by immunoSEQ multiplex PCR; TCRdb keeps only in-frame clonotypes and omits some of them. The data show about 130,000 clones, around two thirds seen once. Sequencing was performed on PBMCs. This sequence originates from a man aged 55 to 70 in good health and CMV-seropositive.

CDR3 in amino acids: CASSPTATGNYGYTF. CDR3 DNA: TGTGCCAGCTCACCAACCGCCACAGGGAACTATGGCTACACCTTC. V is TRBV18 and J is TRBJ1-2, with D perhaps matching TRBD1 (6 bases). V lost 2 bases to trimming and J lost 2 bases, with 12 bases between them. CDR1 and CDR2 from the germline V gene are KGHSH and LQKENI. CDR3 length: 15 residues.